This paragraph covers one T cell receptor beta chain sequence. Its antigen is currently not known. Base qualities are not provided; no much larger clone lies one nucleotide away. The intended sense of this specimen's time point label: week 47, end of study. Each vaccine dose was 300 ug of a 20-mer mutant IDH1 peptide in Montanide, given subcutaneously with topical imiquimod. Across visits V03 through V10, patients got a total of eight vaccinations, given in weeks 1, 3, 5, 7, 11, 15, 19 and 23. Newly diagnosed WHO grade 3 or 4 IDH1-mutant astrocytomas showing loss of nuclear ATRX were present in the donors. The samples were drawn from NOA16, a multicentre, single-arm, open-label phase I trial in Germany that tested a mutant IDH1 peptide vaccine in humans for the first time. Genomic DNA for TCRB sequencing was isolated from EDTA blood with the DNeasy Blood and Tissue Kit. The sample originates from a study of a mutant IDH1 vaccine in newly diagnosed glioma (dated by TCRdb to about 2021). In the study overall: Vaccination began 4-6 weeks after radiotherapy alone, or alongside temozolomide cycles in the chemotherapy-containing groups. Of the 25 to 40 patients who were treated, about 60% were male and around 38% were female, and the mean age was around 43 years. Before enrollment, most patients had been given radiochemotherapy with temozolomide as standard therapy, while the rest had received either radiotherapy alone or temozolomide alone. The week-35 safety follow-up took place at visit V12, and the week-47 end of study took place at visit V13. Peripheral blood samples were drawn at six visits, namely V03 (baseline), V05, V07, V10, V12 and V13. Longitudinal TCRB deep sequencing was performed for about two dozen treated patients wherever samples were available for exploratory analyses. Findings and caveats that apply to the study as a whole: It was noted by the authors that analyses of patient blood samples could not be reproduced owing to sample limitations. Immune responses induced by the vaccine were seen in over 80% of patients across multiple MHC alleles. Availability determined which PBMC samples were chosen for TCRB deep sequencing. Pseudoprogression appeared unrelated to alterations in the top peripheral T cell clonotypes detected by TCRB sequencing.

Libraries were built with the immunoSEQ multiplex PCR assay. Rearranged TCR beta chain sequences were amplified using the hsTCRB Kit according to the manufacturer's protocol. TCRB libraries were sequenced on an Illumina MiSeq. The study's own analysis went as follows. The kit vendor's proprietary platform handled demultiplexing, trimming and gene mapping. TCRdb mirrors the immuneACCESS table, restricted to in-frame sequences. Some clones are absent from its copies; in checked studies, under half trace to an unresolved V gene, and the reason for the others is unknown. Clone size and V and J calls were adopted from that table, with D and trimming inferred from the DNA. Within this sample are 84,000 or so clones, with approximately 78% of them counted one time only. Approximately 5% of the sample comes from the top ten. V gives up 6 bases and J gives up 0 bases, and the segment between their germline ends measures 13 bases. The CDR3 measures 15 amino acids from cysteine to phenylalanine. This entry keeps only the CDR3 DNA: 45 bases, framed from base 1. Via the germline V gene, CDR1 is SGHRS and CDR2 YFSETQ.

The material was PBMCs, obtained from a glioma patient whose treatment included an IDH1 peptide vaccine. This receptor was identified in a man aged 40-49 years with glioma. The rearrangement combines TRBV5-1 with TRBJ1-3, with the D gene call left open. The DNA is as follows: TGCGCCAGCACGATTGGAAGTGGCTCTGGAAACACCATATATTTT. Its protein is CASTIGSGSGNTIYF.